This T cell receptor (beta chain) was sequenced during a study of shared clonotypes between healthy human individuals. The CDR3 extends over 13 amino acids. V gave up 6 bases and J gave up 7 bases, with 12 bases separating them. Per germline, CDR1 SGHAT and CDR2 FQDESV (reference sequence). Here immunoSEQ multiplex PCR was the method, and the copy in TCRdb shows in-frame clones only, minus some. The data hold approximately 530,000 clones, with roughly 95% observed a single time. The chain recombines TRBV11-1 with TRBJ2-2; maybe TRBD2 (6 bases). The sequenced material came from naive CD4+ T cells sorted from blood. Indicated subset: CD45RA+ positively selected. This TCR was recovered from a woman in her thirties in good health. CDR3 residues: CASRGRENGELFF. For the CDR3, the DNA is TGTGCCAGCAGGGGGCGGGAAAACGGGGAGCTGTTTTTT. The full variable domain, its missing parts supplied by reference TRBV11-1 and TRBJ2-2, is EAEVAQSPRYKITEKSQAVAFWCDPISGHATLYWYRQILGQGPELLVQFQDESVVDDSQLPKDRFSAERLKGVDSTLKIQPAELGDSAMYLCASRGRENGELFFGEGSRLTVL.